The rows below give T cell receptor beta chains drawn from one sample of a study of blood T cells in healthy people across ages. TCRdb re-called the 5' RACE reads with MiXCR, one entry per CDR3 protein. The sample holds 780,000 or so distinct CDR3 sequences, 56% seen once. The sample comprised blood. These receptors were obtained from a man aged 40-55 years in good health. Each CDR3 is given with its conserved first and last residue. Each record gives: V gene, D gene, J gene, clone size, CDR3 length, CDR3 protein, CDR3 DNA. A D gene is named only where the DNA matches it firmly. Not all rows give a size; the values are once, few, many and, for expanded clones, a class.

TRBV3-1	-	TRBJ2-3	-	14	CASSQDPSSNTQYF	TGTGCCAGCAGCCAAGATCCTAGCTCGAATACGCAGTATTTT
TRBV25-1	TRBD2	TRBJ2-2	-	17	CASSELGAGGRTGELFF	TGTGCCAGCAGTGAATTGGGAGCGGGAGGCAGAACCGGGGAGCTGTTTTTT
TRBV12-3/TRBV12-4	-	TRBJ2-3	few	15	CASSFTGTSTDTQYF	TGTGCCAGCAGTTTTACAGGGACTAGCACAGATACGCAGTATTTT
TRBV14	-	TRBJ2-3	few	13	CASSQVRTDTQYF	TGTGCCAGCAGCCAAGTCCGTACAGATACGCAGTATTTT
TRBV20-1	-	TRBJ2-5	-	13	CSASGQSQETQYF	TGCAGTGCTAGCGGGCAGAGCCAAGAGACCCAGTACTTC
TRBV20-1	-	TRBJ1-1	many	14	CSASPLDFITEAFF	TGCAGTGCTAGCCCCCTAGATTTTATCACTGAAGCTTTCTTT
TRBV24-1	-	TRBJ2-5	once	14	CATSELGLQETQYF	TGTGCCACCAGTGAGTTGGGACTCCAAGAGACCCAGTACTTC
TRBV6-2/TRBV6-3	-	TRBJ2-7	-	12	CASSFSAYEQYF	TGTGCCAGCAGTTTTTCAGCCTACGAGCAGTACTTC
TRBV12-3/TRBV12-4	TRBD1	TRBJ1-5	few	15	CASSRQGEGNQPQHF	TGTGCCAGCAGCCGACAGGGGGAGGGCAATCAGCCCCAGCATTTT
TRBV20-1	-	TRBJ2-7	-	15	CSARSGSSYSYEQYF	TGCAGTGCTAGGTCGGGCTCTAGTTATTCCTACGAGCAGTACTTC
TRBV20-1	TRBD1	TRBJ1-1	-	15	CSARAGTGLNTEAFF	TGCAGTGCTAGAGCCGGGACAGGGTTGAACACTGAAGCTTTCTTT
TRBV4-3	TRBD2	TRBJ2-1	-	17	CASSQGNGGRGYNEQFF	TGCGCCAGCAGCCAAGGGAACGGCGGGAGGGGCTACAATGAGCAGTTCTTC
TRBV13	TRBD2	TRBJ2-3	-	17	CASSIITLAGGTDTQYF	TGTGCCAGCAGCATAATCACACTAGCGGGGGGCACAGATACGCAGTATTTT
TRBV27	TRBD2	TRBJ2-5	-	15	CASSWLAGGIETQYF	TGTGCCAGCAGTTGGCTAGCGGGGGGGATAGAGACCCAGTACTTC
TRBV29-1	-	TRBJ2-5	-	14	CSVGAGGSGETQYF	TGCAGCGTGGGGGCAGGCGGGTCAGGAGAGACCCAGTACTTC
TRBV4-1	TRBD2	TRBJ2-5	-	17	CASSQGLAGSLQETQYF	TGCGCCAGCAGCCAAGGTCTAGCGGGGAGTCTTCAAGAGACCCAGTACTTC
TRBV20-1	TRBD1	TRBJ1-6	few	15	CSARPRQGSSSPLHF	TGCAGTGCTAGACCTAGACAGGGGAGTTCTTCACCCCTCCACTTT
TRBV24-1	TRBD1	TRBJ1-5	few	15	CATSDRTGPNQPQHF	TGTGCCACCAGTGACAGGACAGGGCCCAATCAGCCCCAGCATTTT
TRBV28	-	TRBJ2-5	-	14	CASSSVGLAETQYF	TGTGCCAGCAGTTCAGTTGGGCTTGCAGAGACCCAGTACTTC
TRBV7-2	TRBD2	TRBJ2-1	few	16	CASSLFASGSYNEQFF	TGTGCCAGCAGCTTATTCGCTAGCGGGAGCTACAATGAGCAGTTCTTC
TRBV7-2	-	TRBJ2-7	-	15	CASSSTSHGYYEQYF	TGTGCCAGCAGCTCAACCTCTCACGGATACTACGAGCAGTACTTC
TRBV24-1	TRBD2	TRBJ2-1	-	16	CATSGTSGRAPDEQFF	TGTGCCACCAGTGGGACTAGCGGGAGGGCCCCCGATGAGCAGTTCTTC
TRBV20-1	-	TRBJ2-3	-	14	CSARGGSGLDTQYF	TGCAGCGCCAGGGGGGGCAGTGGGCTAGATACGCAGTATTTT
TRBV4-2	-	TRBJ1-5	-	15	CASSQEGMGNQPQHF	TGTGCCAGCAGCCAAGAAGGGATGGGCAATCAGCCCCAGCATTTT
TRBV5-1	TRBD1	TRBJ1-1	few	15	CASSTRQGMNTEAFF	TGCGCCAGCAGCACACGACAGGGGATGAACACTGAAGCTTTCTTT
TRBV29-1	-	TRBJ1-2	-	13	CSVPPTGLGGYTF	TGCAGCGTTCCCCCTACGGGGCTGGGTGGCTACACCTTC
TRBV6-5	-	TRBJ1-3	-	13	CASSLGNGNTIYF	TGTGCCAGCAGTTTGGGGAACGGAAACACCATATATTTT
TRBV7-3	-	TRBJ2-4	-	16	CASSSRREVAKNIQYF	TGTGCCAGCAGCTCTCGAAGGGAGGTGGCCAAAAACATTCAGTACTTC
TRBV10-3	-	TRBJ2-5	-	13	CAISVSGVETQYF	TGTGCCATCAGTGTTTCTGGGGTAGAGACCCAGTACTTC
TRBV18	-	TRBJ2-7	-	16	CASSPDEFMGIYEQYF	TGTGCCAGCTCACCCGATGAGTTCATGGGTATTTACGAGCAGTACTTC
TRBV7-2	-	TRBJ2-1	few	15	CASSAGGVRGNEQFF	TGTGCCAGCAGCGCCGGGGGTGTCCGGGGGAATGAGCAGTTCTTC
TRBV7-2	-	TRBJ1-2	-	16	CASSLVGGPSNYGYTF	TGTGCCAGCAGTCTGGTGGGGGGCCCCTCTAACTATGGCTACACCTTC
TRBV15	-	TRBJ2-5	few	17	CATRGVIGRAPQETQYF	TGTGCCACCCGTGGGGTGATAGGCAGAGCACCCCAAGAGACCCAGTACTTC
TRBV5-1	-	TRBJ2-5	-	16	CASSLDARANQETQYF	TGCGCCAGCAGCTTGGATGCTAGGGCAAATCAAGAGACCCAGTACTTC
TRBV29-1	-	TRBJ1-1	-	13	CSVAERQNTEAFF	TGCAGCGTGGCCGAACGCCAGAACACTGAAGCTTTCTTT
TRBV7-6	-	TRBJ2-7	few	14	CASSLAVGSQEQYF	TGTGCCAGCAGCTTAGCGGTGGGCAGCCAAGAGCAGTACTTC
TRBV20-1	-	TRBJ2-1	-	14	CSAARSLSYNEQFF	TGCAGTGCAGCCAGGTCCCTCTCCTACAATGAGCAGTTCTTC
TRBV10-3	-	TRBJ1-4	-	16	CAISDGVQRGNEKLFF	TGTGCCATCAGTGATGGGGTTCAGCGGGGTAATGAAAAACTGTTTTTT
TRBV6-6	-	TRBJ2-3	few	14	CASSWGTPTDTQYF	TGTGCCAGCAGTTGGGGGACCCCCACAGATACGCAGTATTTT
TRBV20-1	TRBD2	TRBJ2-5	few	15	CSAQILAGKQETQYF	TGCAGTGCTCAAATACTAGCGGGCAAGCAAGAGACCCAGTACTTC
TRBV2	-	TRBJ2-4	few	16	CASSAWGSNPKNIQYF	TGTGCCAGCAGTGCGTGGGGGTCGAACCCTAAAAACATTCAGTACTTC
TRBV20-1	TRBD1	TRBJ1-6	once	15	CSARVSGQVNSPLHF	TGCAGTGCTAGAGTTAGTGGACAGGTGAATTCACCCCTCCACTTT
TRBV7-6	TRBD2	TRBJ2-3	-	16	CASSLSGGGAADTQYF	TGTGCCAGCAGCTTATCAGGCGGGGGGGCAGCAGATACGCAGTATTTT
TRBV5-1	-	TRBJ1-2	-	13	CASTPGRGWGYTF	TGCGCCAGCACCCCGGGACGGGGCTGGGGCTACACCTTC
TRBV7-2	-	TRBJ1-1	-	16	CASSFEPGRMNTEAFF	TGTGCCAGCAGCTTTGAGCCGGGACGGATGAACACTGAAGCTTTCTTT
TRBV19	-	TRBJ2-3	-	12	CASKGVVDTQYF	TGTGCCAGTAAGGGCGTCGTAGATACGCAGTATTTT
TRBV28	TRBD1	TRBJ2-2	-	15	CASRHRDRDTGELFF	TGTGCCAGCAGACACCGGGACAGGGATACCGGGGAGCTGTTTTTT
TRBV11-3	TRBD2	TRBJ2-7	once	13	CASGRDPSYEQYF	TGTGCCAGCGGGAGGGACCCCTCCTACGAGCAGTACTTC
TRBV20-1	-	TRBJ1-2	once	15	CSARVNAGVLYGYTF	TGCAGTGCTAGAGTAAACGCTGGGGTTCTCTATGGCTACACCTTC
TRBV7-8	TRBD1	TRBJ1-2	few	17	CASSLTRQGAVLYGYTF	TGTGCCAGCAGCTTAACAAGACAGGGGGCGGTATTATATGGCTACACCTTC
TRBV28	-	TRBJ2-7	-	14	CASNQDRLIYEQYF	TGTGCCAGCAACCAGGACAGACTCATCTACGAGCAGTACTTC
TRBV15	-	TRBJ2-4	few	11	CATSRDGIQYF	TGTGCCACCAGCAGAGACGGCATTCAGTACTTC
TRBV28	-	TRBJ2-7	-	13	CASSSRGRWEQYF	TGTGCCAGCAGTTCCAGGGGTCGATGGGAGCAGTACTTC
TRBV27	-	TRBJ2-7	many	11	CAAKVGYEQYF	TGTGCCGCCAAGGTGGGCTACGAGCAGTACTTC
TRBV9	TRBD1	TRBJ1-2	-	14	CASSRVGQVYGYTF	TGTGCCAGCAGCCGAGTAGGACAGGTCTATGGCTACACCTTC
TRBV7-8	-	TRBJ1-5	-	14	CASSVDSSNQPQHF	TGTGCCAGCAGCGTGGACAGTAGCAATCAGCCCCAGCATTTT
TRBV5-1	-	TRBJ1-5	once	14	CASSLEWGNQPQHF	TGCGCCAGCAGCTTGGAGTGGGGCAATCAGCCCCAGCATTTT
TRBV12-3/TRBV12-4	TRBD2	TRBJ2-1	-	21	CASRDIVGTSGHRGSYNEQFF	TGTGCCAGCAGAGATATAGTCGGAACTAGCGGGCACCGTGGCTCCTACAATGAGCAGTTCTTC
TRBV28	-	TRBJ2-3	once	13	CASSPPGRHTQYF	TGTGCCAGCAGCCCACCGGGGCGCCATACGCAGTATTTT
TRBV27	TRBD2	TRBJ2-7	-	16	CASSSSTSGRTYEQYF	TGTGCCAGCAGTTCCAGTACTAGCGGGCGTACCTACGAGCAGTACTTC